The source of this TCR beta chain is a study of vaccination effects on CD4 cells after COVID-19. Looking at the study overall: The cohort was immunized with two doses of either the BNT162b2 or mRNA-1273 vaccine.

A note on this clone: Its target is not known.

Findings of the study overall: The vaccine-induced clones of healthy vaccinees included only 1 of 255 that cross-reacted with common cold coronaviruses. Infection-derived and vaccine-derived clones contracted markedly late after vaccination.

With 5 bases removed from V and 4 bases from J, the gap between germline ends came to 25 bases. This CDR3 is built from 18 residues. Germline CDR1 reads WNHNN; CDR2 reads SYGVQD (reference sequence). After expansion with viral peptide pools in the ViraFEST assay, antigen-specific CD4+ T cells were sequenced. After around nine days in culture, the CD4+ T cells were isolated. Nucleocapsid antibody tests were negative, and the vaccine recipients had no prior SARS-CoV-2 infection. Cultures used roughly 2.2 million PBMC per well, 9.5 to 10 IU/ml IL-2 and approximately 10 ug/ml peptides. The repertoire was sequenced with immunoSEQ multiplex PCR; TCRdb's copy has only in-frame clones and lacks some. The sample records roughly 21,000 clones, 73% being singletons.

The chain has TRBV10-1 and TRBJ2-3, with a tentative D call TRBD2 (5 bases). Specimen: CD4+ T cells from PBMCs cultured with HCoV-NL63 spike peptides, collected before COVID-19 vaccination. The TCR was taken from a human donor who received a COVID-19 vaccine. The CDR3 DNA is TGCGCCAGCAGTTACTTAAGAGGGCCCCTAGCAGTGGCAGATACGCAGTATTTT. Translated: CASSYLRGPLAVADTQYF.